A single T cell receptor beta chain is shown here with its context. Its antigen remains unidentified. V lost 0 bases and J lost 4, with 14 bases in between. This CDR3 has 16 residues. Germline V gene lookup returns CDR1 LGHNA and CDR2 YSLEER. Some clones are missing from TCRdb's copy, which holds only in-frame ones; the method was immunoSEQ multiplex PCR. The profile shows over 130,000 clones, roughly nine tenths of them singletons. The record originates from a study of T cell responses to AZD1222 COVID-19 vaccine. Findings of the study overall: Spike regions recognized by vaccine-associated CD4 TCRs spanned the protein, led by 160-218 and 743-854. Baseline seropositives among AZD1222 recipients totaled only six or seven.

The V call is TRBV4-3, the J call TRBJ2-3; D is possibly TRBD2 (7 bases). The source of this sequence is an adult who received the MenACWY meningococcal vaccine as a control. The sample here was peripheral blood, taken 28 days after the second dose of the MenACWY control vaccine. This CDR3 is CASSQEWGGAPDTQYF. The CDR3, as DNA: TGCGCCAGCAGCCAAGAATGGGGGGGGGCCCCAGATACGCAGTATTTT.